The T cell receptor (beta chain) described here comes from a study of blood T cell repertoires in COVID-19. Overall study context: COVID-19 samples, acute and convalescent, were from the United States, Italy and Spain. T cells, B-cell-depleted T cells, or PBMCs provided the cDNA or gDNA that served as material.

V lost 5 bases, J lost 4 bases, and 12 bases stayed unmatched. Per germline, CDR1 SGHAT and CDR2 FQNNGV. This CDR3 is 18 amino acids long. Per the original data handling: The authors estimated nucleated cell counts from reference gene primer amplification. Sequencing was performed with immunoSEQ multiplex PCR; in TCRdb, only in-frame clones are kept and a portion is missing. V and J calls and clone size are those listed in that table; D and trimming were worked out from the DNA. The data show approximately 110,000 clones, around 81% seen once. The sample was peripheral blood. This rearrangement joins TRBV11-2 to TRBJ2-1, with TRBD2 matching 12 bases. This TCR came from a human donor in a cohort sampled during active or convalescent COVID-19. The CDR3 DNA follows: TGTGCCAGCAGCCCTCGACTAGCGGGAGAGCCAGGGTACAATGAGCAGTTCTTC. Translating gives CASSPRLAGEPGYNEQFF.